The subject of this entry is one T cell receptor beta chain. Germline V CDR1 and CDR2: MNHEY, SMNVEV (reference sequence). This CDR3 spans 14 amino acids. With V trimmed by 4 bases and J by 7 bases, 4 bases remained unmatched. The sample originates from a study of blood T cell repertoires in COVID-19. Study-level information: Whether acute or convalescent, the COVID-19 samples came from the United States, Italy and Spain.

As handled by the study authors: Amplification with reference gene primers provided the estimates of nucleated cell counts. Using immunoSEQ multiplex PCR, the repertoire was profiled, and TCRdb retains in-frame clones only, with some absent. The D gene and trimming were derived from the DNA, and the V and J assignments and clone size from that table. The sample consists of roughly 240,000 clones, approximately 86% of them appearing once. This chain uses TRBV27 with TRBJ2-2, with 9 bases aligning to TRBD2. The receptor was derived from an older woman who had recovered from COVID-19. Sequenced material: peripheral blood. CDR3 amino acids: CASSSPSGVGELFF. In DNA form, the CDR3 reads TGTGCCAGCAGTTCCCCTAGCGGGGTCGGGGAGCTGTTTTTT.